In its sample, the clone carrying this TCR beta chain was seen a few times. These data are taken from a study of T-cell reconstitution after alpha-beta-depleted transplantation in children. V shed 5 bases and J shed 8 bases, with 12 bases lying between them. Germline V gene sequence: CDR1 SGHTA, CDR2 FQGTGA. The CDR3 sequence is 13 residues long. A library of TCRbeta sequences, prepared with unique molecular identifiers, was generated. Via MiXCR, TCRdb re-called the PCR reads, giving one row per CDR3 protein. The table records about 310,000 distinct CDR3 sequences, around 25% of them present only once.

The specimen was PBMCs, mostly from graft donor cells, collected 180 days after TCRalphabeta/CD19-depleted stem cell transplant. This sequence was found in a male patient younger than 18 who had a stem cell transplant for acute lymphoblastic leukemia, so the T cells may come from the graft donor. This rearrangement joins TRBV7-3 to TRBJ1-4; D gene uncertain. The CDR3 nucleotides are TGTGCCAGCAGCCCGATGAGAGGGGAAAAACTGTTTTTT. Translation gives CASSPMRGEKLFF.